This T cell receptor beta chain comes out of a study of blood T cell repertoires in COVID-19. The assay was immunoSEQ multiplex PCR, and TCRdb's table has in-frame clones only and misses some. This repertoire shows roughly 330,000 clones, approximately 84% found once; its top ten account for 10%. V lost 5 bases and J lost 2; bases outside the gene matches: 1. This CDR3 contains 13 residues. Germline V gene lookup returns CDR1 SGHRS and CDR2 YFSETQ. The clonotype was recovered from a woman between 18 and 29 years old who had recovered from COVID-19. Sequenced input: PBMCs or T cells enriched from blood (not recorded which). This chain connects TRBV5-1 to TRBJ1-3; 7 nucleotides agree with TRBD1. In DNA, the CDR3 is TGCGCCAGCAGACAGGGGACTGGAAACACCATATATTTT. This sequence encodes CASRQGTGNTIYF. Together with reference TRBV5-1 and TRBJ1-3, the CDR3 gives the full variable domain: KAGVTQTPRYLIKTRGQQVTLSCSPISGHRSVSWYQQTPGQGLQFLFEYFSETQRNKGNFPGRFSGRQFSNSRSEMNVSTLELGDSALYLCASRQGTGNTIYFGEGSWLTVV.